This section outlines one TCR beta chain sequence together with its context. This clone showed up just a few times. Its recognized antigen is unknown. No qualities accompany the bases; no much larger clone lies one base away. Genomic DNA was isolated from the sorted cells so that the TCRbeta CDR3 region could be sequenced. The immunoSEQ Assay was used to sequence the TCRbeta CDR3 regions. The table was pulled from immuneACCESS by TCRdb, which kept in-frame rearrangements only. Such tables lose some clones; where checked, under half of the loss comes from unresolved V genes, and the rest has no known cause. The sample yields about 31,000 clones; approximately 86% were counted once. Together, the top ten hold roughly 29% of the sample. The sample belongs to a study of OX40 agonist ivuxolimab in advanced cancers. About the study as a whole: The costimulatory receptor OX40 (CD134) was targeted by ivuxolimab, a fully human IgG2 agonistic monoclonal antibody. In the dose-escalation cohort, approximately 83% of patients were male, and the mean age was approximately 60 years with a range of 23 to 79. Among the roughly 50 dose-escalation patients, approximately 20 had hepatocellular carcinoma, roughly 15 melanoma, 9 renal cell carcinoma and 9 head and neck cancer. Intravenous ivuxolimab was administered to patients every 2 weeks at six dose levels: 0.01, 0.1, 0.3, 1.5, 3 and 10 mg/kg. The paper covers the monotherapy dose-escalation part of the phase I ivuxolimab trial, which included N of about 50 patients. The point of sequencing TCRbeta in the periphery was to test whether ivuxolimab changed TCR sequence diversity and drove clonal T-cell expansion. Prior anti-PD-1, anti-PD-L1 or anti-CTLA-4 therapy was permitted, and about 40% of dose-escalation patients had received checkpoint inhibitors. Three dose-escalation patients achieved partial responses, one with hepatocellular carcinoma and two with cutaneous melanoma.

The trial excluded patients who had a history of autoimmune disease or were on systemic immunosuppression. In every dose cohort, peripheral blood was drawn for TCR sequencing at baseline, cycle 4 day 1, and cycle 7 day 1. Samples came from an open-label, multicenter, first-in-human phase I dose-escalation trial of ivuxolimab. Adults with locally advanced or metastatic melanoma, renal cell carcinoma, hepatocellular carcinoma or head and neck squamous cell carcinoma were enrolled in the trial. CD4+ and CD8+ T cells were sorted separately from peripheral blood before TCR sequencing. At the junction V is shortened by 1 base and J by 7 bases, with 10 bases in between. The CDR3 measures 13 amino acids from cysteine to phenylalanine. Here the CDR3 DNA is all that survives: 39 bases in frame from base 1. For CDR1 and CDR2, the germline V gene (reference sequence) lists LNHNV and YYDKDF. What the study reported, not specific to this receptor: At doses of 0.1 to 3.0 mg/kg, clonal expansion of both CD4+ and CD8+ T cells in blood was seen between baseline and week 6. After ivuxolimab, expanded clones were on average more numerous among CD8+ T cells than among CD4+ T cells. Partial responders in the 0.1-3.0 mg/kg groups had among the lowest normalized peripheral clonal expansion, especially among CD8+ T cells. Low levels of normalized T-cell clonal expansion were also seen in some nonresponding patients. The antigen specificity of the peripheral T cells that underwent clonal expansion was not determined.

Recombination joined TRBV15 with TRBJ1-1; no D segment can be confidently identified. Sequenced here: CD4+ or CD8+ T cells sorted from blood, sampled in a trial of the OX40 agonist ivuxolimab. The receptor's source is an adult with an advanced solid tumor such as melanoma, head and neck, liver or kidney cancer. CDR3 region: CATSRAKRHEAFF. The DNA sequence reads TGTGCCACCAGCAGAGCGAAAAGACATGAAGCTTTCTTT.